This T cell receptor beta chain emerged from a study of blood T cell repertoires in COVID-19. Study background: The United States, Italy and Spain were the sources of the acute and convalescent COVID-19 samples. The analysed material was cDNA or gDNA that came from T cells, B-cell-depleted T cells, or PBMCs.

There are 14 residues in the CDR3. V lost 3 bases and J 0 bases, leaving 6 bases between the germline ends. Germline CDR1 is LGHDT and CDR2 is YNNKEL (reference sequence). Original processing methods: By means of reference gene primer amplification, nucleated cell counts were estimated. The assay was immunoSEQ multiplex PCR, and TCRdb's table has in-frame clones only and misses some. The V and J calls and clone size are taken from that table; D and trimming were inferred from the DNA. This repertoire shows hundreds of thousands of clones, approximately 86% found once; its top ten account for 3%. The receptor was derived from a human donor in a cohort sampled during active COVID-19. The gene calls are TRBV3-1 (or the pseudogene TRBV3-2) and TRBJ1-3; D may be TRBD1 (6 bases). The specimen sequenced was peripheral blood. The CDR3 DNA sequence: TGTGCCAGCAGCCAGGGGGCCTCTGGAAACACCATATATTTT. Residues: CASSQGASGNTIYF.